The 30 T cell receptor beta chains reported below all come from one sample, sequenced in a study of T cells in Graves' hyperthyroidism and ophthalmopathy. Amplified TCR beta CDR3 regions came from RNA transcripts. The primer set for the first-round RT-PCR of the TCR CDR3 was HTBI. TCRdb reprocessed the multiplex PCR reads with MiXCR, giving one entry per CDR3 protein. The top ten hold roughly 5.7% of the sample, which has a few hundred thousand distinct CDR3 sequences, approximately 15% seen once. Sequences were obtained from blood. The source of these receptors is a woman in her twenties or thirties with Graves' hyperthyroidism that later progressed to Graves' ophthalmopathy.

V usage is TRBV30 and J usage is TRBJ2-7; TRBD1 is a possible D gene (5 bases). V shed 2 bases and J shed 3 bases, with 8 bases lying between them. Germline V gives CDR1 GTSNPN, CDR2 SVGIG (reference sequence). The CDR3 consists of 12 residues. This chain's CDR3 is CAWSLQDYEQYF. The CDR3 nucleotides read TGTGCCTGGAGTCTACAGGACTACGAGCAGTACTTC.

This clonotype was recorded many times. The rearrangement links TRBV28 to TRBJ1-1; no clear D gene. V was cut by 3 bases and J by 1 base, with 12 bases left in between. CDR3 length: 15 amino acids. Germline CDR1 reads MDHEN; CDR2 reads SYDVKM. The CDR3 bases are TGTGCCAGCAGTTTCCAGACTGACCCGAACACTGAAGCTTTCTTT. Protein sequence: CASSFQTDPNTEAFF.

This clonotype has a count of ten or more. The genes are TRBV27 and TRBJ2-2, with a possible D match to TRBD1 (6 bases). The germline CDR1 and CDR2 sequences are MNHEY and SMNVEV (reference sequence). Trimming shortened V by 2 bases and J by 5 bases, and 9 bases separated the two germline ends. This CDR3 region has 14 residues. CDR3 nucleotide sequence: TGTGCCAGCAGTTTAGGACAGCCGACCGGGGAGCTGTTTTTT. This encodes CASSLGQPTGELFF.

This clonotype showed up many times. CDR3 sequence (DNA): TGTGCCAGCAGCGTAAGGGGCAGGGGAGACTATGGCTACACCTTC. Translated, it gives CASSVRGRGDYGYTF. The chain carries TRBV9 and TRBJ1-2, with D perhaps TRBD1 (6 bases). From germline, CDR1 is SGDLS and CDR2 YYNGEE. CDR3 length: 15 residues. The V and J ends lost 1 base and 3 bases respectively, with 13 bases between them.

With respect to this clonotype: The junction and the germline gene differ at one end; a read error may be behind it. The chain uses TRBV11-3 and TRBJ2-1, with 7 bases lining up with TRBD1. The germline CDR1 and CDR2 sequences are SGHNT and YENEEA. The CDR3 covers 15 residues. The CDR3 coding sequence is TGTGCCAGCTGCTTCCGGGACAGCCCCTACAATGAGCAGTTCTTC. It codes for CASCFRDSPYNEQFF.

CDR3 loop: CASSLAKGVPYEQYF. The CDR3 DNA sequence: TGTGCCAGCAGCTTGGCGAAGGGGGTCCCCTACGAGCAGTACTTC. The V gene is TRBV5-4, the J gene TRBJ2-7, with a possible D match to TRBD1 (6 bases). Germline V gives CDR1 SGHNT, CDR2 YYREEE (reference sequence). The CDR3 is 15 residues long. V was cut by 0 bases and J by 2 bases, with 12 bases left in between.

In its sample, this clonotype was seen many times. The CDR3 region has the DNA TGTGCCAGCAGTTTAGGGAGCTCCTATAATTCACCCCTCCACTTT. Protein product: CASSLGSSYNSPLHF. This rearrangement joins TRBV12-3 or TRBV12-4 to TRBJ1-6; D uncertain. The germline V and J ends were trimmed by 1 base and 0 bases, with 4 bases remaining between them. The CDR3 sequence is 15 residues long.

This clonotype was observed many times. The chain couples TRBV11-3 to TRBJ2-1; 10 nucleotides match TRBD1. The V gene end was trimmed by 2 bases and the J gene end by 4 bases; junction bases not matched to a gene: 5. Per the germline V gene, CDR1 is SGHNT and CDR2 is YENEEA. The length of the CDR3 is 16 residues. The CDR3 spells CASSLRGTGEYNEQFF. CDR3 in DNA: TGTGCCAGCAGCTTACGCGGGACAGGGGAATACAATGAGCAGTTCTTC.

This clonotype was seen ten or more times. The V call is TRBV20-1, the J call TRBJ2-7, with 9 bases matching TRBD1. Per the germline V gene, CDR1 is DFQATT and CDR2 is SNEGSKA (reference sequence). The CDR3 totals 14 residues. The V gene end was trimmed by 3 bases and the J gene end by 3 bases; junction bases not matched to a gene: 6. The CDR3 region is CSARLDRGIYEQYF. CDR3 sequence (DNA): TGCAGTGCTAGGCTGGACAGGGGTATCTACGAGCAGTACTTC.

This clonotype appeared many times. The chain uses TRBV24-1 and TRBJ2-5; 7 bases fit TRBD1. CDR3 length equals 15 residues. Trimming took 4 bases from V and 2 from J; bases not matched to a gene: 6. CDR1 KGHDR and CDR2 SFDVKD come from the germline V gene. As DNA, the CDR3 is TGTGCCACCAGTGACCCGAGCAGGGGGCAAGAGACCCAGTACTTC. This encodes CATSDPSRGQETQYF.

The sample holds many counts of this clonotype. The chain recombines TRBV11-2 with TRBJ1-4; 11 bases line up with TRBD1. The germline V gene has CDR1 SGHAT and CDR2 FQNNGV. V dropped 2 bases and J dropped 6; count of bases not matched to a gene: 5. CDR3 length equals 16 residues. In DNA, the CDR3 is TGTGCCAGCAGCTTAATTCGGGGACAGGGGGATGAAAAACTGTTTTTT. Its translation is CASSLIRGQGDEKLFF.

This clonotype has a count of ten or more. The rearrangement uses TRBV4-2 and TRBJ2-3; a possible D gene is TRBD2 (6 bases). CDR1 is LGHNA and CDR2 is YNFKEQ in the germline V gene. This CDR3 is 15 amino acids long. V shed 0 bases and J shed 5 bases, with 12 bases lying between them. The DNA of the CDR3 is TGTGCCAGCAGCCAAGACGGGAGTCGCGGAGATACGCAGTATTTT. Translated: CASSQDGSRGDTQYF.

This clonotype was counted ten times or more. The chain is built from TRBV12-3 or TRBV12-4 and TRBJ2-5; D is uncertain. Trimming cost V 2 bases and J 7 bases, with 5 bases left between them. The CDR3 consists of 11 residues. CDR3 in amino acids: CASSLTGTQYF. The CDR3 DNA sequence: TGTGCCAGCAGTTTAACTGGGACCCAGTACTTC.

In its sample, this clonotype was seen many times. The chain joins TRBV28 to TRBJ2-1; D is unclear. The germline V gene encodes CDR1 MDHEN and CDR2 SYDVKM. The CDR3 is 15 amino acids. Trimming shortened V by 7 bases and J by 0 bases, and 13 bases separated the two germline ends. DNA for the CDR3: TGTGCCAGCACCAAGCAGAGCAGCTCCTACAATGAGCAGTTCTTC. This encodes CASTKQSSSYNEQFF. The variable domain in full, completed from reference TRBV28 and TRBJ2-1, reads DVKVTQSSRYLVKRTGEKVFLECVQDMDHENMFWYRQDPGLGLRLIYFSYDVKMKEKGDIPEGYSVSREKKERFSLILESASTNQTSMYLCASTKQSSSYNEQFFGPGTRLTVL.

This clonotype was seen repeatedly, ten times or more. The CDR3 DNA follows: TGTGCCAGCAGTTACTCGGCCCGGACAGGACGAGGATCACCCCTCCACTTT. It is translated as CASSYSARTGRGSPLHF. The rearrangement uses TRBV6-5 and TRBJ1-6; 7 positions agree with TRBD1. Trimming at V came to 0 bases and at J to 10 bases, leaving 12 bases not matched to a gene. CDR1 MNHEY and CDR2 SVGAGI come from the germline V gene. This CDR3 contains 17 residues.

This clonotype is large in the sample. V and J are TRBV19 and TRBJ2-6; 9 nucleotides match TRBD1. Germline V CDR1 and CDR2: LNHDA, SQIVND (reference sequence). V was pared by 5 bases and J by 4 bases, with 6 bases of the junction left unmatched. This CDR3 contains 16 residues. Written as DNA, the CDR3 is TGTGCCAGTAGTCCGGGACAGGGTAACGGGGCCAACGTCCTGACTTTC. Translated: CASSPGQGNGANVLTF.

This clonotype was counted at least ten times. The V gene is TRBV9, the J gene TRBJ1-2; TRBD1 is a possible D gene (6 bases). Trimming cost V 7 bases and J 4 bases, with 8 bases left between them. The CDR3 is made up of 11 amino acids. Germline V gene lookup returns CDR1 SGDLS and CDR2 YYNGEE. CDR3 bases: TGTGCCAGCCTGGGGGCCTATGGCTACACCTTC. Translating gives CASLGAYGYTF.

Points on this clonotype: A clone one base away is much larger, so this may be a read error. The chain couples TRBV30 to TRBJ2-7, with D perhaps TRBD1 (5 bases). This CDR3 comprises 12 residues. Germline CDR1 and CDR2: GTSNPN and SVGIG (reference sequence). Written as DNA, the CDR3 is TGTTCCTGGACAAAGCTGTCGGACGAGCAGTACTTC. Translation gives CSWTKLSDEQYF.

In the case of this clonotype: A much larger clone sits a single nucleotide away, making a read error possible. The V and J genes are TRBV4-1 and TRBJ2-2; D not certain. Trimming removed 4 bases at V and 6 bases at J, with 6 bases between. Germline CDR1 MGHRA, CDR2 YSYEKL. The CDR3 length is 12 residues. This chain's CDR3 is CASSRGPGELFF. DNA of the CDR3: TGCGCCAGCAGCCGAGGTCCCGGGGAGCTGTTTTTT.

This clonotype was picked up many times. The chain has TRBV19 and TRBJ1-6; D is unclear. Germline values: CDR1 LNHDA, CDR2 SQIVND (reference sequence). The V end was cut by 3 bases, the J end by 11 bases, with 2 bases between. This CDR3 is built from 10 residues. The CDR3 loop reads CASSIPPLHF. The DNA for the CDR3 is TGTGCCAGTAGTATCCCACCCCTCCACTTT.

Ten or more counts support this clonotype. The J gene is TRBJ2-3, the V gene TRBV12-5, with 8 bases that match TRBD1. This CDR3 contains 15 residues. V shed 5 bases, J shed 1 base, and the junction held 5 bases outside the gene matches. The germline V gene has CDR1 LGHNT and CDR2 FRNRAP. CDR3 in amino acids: CASGRRGPGTDTQYF. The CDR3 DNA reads TGTGCTAGTGGTCGCAGGGGGCCCGGCACAGATACGCAGTATTTT.

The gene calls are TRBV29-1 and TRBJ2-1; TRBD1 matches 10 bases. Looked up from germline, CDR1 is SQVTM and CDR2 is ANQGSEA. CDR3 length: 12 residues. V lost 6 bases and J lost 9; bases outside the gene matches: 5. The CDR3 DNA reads TGCAGCGTCGCCCGGGACAGGGGTGAGCAGTTCTTC. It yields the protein CSVARDRGEQFF.

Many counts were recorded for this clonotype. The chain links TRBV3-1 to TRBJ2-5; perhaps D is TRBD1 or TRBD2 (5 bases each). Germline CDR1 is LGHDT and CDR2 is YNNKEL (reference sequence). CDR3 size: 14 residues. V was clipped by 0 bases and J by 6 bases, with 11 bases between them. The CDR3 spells CASSQDSSGQTQYF. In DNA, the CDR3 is TGTGCCAGCAGCCAAGACTCATCGGGGCAGACCCAGTACTTC.

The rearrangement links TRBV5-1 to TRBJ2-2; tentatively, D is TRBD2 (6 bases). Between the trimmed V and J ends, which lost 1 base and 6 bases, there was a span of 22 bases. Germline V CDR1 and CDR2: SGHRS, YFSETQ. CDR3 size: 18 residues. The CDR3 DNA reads TGCGCCAGCAGCTTGAAATGGGGCGGGAACGGGGCCCCCGGGGAGCTGTTTTTT. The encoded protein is CASSLKWGGNGAPGELFF.

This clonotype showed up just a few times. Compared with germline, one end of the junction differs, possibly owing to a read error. The CDR3: CASTFRVKPHEQHF. The CDR3 DNA follows: TGTGCCAGTACGTTCCGGGTTAAGCCCCACGAGCAGCACTTC. This chain connects TRBV19 to TRBJ2-7; D uncertain. CDR1 is LNHDA and CDR2 is SQIVND in the germline V gene (reference sequence). The CDR3 is 14 amino acids.

CDR3 residues: CASSAGTGKDEQYF. The CDR3 DNA follows: TGTGCCAGCAGCGCCGGGACAGGGAAGGACGAGCAGTACTTC. The V call is TRBV7-9, the J call TRBJ2-7; 9 bases align to TRBD1. This CDR3 comprises 14 residues. V was clipped by 5 bases and J by 5 bases; unmatched bases: 7. CDR1 SEHNR and CDR2 FQNEAQ come from the germline V gene (reference sequence).

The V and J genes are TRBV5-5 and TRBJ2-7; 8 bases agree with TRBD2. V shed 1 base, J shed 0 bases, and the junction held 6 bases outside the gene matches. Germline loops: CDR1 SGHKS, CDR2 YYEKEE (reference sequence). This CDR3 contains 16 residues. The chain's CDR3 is CASSLRGSGNSYEQYF. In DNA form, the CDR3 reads TGTGCCAGCAGCTTGAGGGGTAGCGGGAACTCCTACGAGCAGTACTTC. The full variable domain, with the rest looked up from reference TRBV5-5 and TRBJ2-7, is DAGVTQSPTHLIKTRGQQVTLRCSPISGHKSVSWYQQVLGQGPQFIFQYYEKEERGRGNFPDRFSARQFPNYSSELNVNALLLGDSALYLCASSLRGSGNSYEQYFGPGTRLTVT.

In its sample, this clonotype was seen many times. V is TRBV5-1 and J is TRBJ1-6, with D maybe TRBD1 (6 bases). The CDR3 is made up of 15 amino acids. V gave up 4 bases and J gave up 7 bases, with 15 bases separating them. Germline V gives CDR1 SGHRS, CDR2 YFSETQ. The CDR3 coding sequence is TGCGCCAGCAGCCCGACAGGAAACGGGAATTCACCCCTCCACTTT. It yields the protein CASSPTGNGNSPLHF.

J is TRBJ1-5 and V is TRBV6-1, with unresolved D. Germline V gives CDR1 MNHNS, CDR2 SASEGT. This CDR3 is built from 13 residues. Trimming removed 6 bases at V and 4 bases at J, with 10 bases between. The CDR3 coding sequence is TGTGCCAGCAGGACTAGGTGGAATCAGCCCCAGCATTTT. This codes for CASRTRWNQPQHF.

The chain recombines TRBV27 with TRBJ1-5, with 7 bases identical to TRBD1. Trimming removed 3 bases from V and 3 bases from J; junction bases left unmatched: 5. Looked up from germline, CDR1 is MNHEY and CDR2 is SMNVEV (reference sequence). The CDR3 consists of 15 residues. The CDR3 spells CASSFSTGANQPQHF. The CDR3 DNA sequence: TGTGCCAGCAGTTTTTCTACAGGGGCCAATCAGCCCCAGCATTTT.